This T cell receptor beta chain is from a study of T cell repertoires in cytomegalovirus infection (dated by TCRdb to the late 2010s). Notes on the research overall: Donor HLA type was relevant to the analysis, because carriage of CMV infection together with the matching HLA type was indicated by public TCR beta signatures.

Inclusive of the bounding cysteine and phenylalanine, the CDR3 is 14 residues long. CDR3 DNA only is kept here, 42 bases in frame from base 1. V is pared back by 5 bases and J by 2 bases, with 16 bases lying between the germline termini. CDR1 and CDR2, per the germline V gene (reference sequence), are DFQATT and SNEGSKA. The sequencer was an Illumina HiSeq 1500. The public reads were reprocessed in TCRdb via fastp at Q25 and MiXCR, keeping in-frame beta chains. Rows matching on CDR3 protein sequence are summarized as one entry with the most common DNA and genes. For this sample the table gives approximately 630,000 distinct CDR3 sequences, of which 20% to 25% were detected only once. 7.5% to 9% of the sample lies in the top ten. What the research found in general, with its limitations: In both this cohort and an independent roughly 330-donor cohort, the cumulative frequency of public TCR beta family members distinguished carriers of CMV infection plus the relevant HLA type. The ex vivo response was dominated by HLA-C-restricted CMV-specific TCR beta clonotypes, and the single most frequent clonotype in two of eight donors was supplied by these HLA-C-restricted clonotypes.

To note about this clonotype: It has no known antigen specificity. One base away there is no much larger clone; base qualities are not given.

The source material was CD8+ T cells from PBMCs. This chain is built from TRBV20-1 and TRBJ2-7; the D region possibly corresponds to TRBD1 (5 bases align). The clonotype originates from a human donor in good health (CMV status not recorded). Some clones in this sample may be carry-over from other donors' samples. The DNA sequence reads TGCAGTGCTGGTGAGTCGACAGCACCCTACGAGCAGTACTTC. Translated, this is CSAGESTAPYEQYF.